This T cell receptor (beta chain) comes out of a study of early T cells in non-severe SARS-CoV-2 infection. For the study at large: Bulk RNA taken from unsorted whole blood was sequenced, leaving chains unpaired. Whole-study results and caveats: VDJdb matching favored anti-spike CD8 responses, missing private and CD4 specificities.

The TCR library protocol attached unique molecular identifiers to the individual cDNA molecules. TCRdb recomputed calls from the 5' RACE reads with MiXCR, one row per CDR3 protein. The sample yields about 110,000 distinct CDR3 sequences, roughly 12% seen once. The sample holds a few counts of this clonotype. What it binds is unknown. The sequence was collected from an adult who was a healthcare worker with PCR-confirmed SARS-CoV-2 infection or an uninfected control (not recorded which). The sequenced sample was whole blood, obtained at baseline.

As DNA, the CDR3 is TGCGCCAGCAGCCTCACACGACAGGGAGCCGGGGAGCTGTTTTTT. The encoded protein is CASSLTRQGAGELFF. V gene TRBV4-1 combines with J gene TRBJ2-2; 7 bases match TRBD1. This CDR3 contains 15 residues. Germline CDR1 MGHRA, CDR2 YSYEKL. Unmatched junction bases numbered 8, after V lost 4 bases and J lost 6 bases.